Listed below are T cell receptor beta chains from one sample, sequenced in a study of T cells in tuberculosis. This table comes from immunoSEQ multiplex PCR, and its TCRdb copy is limited to in-frame clones, with some not included. The profile shows more than 70,000 clones, just over 90% of them singletons. Material for sequencing was CD1b-GMM tetramer-negative cells sorted from PBMCs. The receptors were gathered from an adult woman with latent tuberculosis. Both conserved end residues are part of each CDR3. Fields, in order: clone size, J gene, V gene, D gene, CDR3 protein, CDR3 DNA. The D gene is left open where the match is weak. Size values are once, few and many counts, or a class for expanded clones, and some rows have none.

size: -; J: TRBJ1-1; V: TRBV12-5; D: TRBD1; CDR3: CASGSATGGMEAFF; DNA: TGTGCTAGTGGCTCGGCGACAGGGGGGATGGAAGCTTTCTTT
size: once; J: TRBJ1-4; V: TRBV5-1; D: -; CDR3: CASSRNPRDEKLFF; DNA: TGCGCCAGCAGCCGAAATCCCCGGGATGAAAAACTGTTTTTT
size: -; J: TRBJ2-3; V: TRBV5-1; D: TRBD1; CDR3: CASSLGDRYPDTQYF; DNA: TGCGCCAGCAGCTTGGGGGACAGGTACCCAGATACGCAGTATTTT
size: -; J: TRBJ1-5; V: TRBV19; D: TRBD1; CDR3: CASTTTGNSNQPQHF; DNA: TGTGCCAGTACCACGACAGGGAATAGCAATCAGCCCCAGCATTTT
size: -; J: TRBJ2-7; V: TRBV6-6; D: -; CDR3: CASTGAYEQYF; DNA: TGTGCCAGCACGGGAGCCTACGAGCAGTACTTC
size: -; J: TRBJ1-5; V: TRBV30; D: TRBD1; CDR3: CAWSASLWDRNQPQHF; DNA: TGTGCCTGGAGCGCCTCACTTTGGGACAGGAATCAGCCCCAGCATTTT
size: -; J: TRBJ1-1; V: TRBV27; D: -; CDR3: CASSLRTAMNTEAFF; DNA: TGTGCCAGCAGTTTAAGGACAGCGATGAACACTGAAGCTTTCTTT
size: -; J: TRBJ1-5; V: TRBV27; D: TRBD1; CDR3: CASSSATGGLSNQPQHF; DNA: TGTGCCAGCAGTTCCGCGACAGGGGGCTTAAGCAATCAGCCCCAGCATTTT
size: -; J: TRBJ1-5; V: TRBV28; D: -; CDR3: CASSPGGNGNQPQHF; DNA: TGTGCCAGCAGTCCTGGGGGGAACGGCAATCAGCCCCAGCATTTT
size: -; J: TRBJ2-4; V: TRBV10-3; D: -; CDR3: CAISGGLYGKNIQYF; DNA: TGTGCCATCAGTGGGGGACTCTACGGCAAAAACATTCAGTACTTC